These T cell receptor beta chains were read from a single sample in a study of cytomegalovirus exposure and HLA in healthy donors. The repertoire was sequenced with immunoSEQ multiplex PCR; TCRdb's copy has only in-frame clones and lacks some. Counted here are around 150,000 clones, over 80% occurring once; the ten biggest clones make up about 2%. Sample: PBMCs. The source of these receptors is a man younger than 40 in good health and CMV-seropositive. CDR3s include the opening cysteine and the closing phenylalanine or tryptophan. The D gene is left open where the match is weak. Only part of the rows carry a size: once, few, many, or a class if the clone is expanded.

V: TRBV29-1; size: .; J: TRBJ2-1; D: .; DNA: TGCAGCGTTGAAGGGCCGTACAATGAGCAGTTCTTC; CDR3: CSVEGPYNEQFF
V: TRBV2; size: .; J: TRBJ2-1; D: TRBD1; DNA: TGTGCCAGCAGTGAAGGGGACAGGGGGGAGCAGTTCTTC; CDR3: CASSEGDRGEQFF
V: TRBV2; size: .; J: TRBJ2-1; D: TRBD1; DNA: TGTGCCAGCAGAGGGGACAGTGTGTACAATGAGCAGTTCTTC; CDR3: CASRGDSVYNEQFF
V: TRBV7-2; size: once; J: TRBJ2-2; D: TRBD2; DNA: TGTGCCAGCAGCCGACTCCGGGGGGCCGGGGAGCTGTTTTTT; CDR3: CASSRLRGAGELFF
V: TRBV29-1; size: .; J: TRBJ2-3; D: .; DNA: TGCAGCGTTGGGACTACCACAGATACGCAGTATTTT; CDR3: CSVGTTTDTQYF
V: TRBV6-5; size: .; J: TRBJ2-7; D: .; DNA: TGTGCCAGCAGCCGCAGGGGCACCACTATATACGAGCAGTACTTC; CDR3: CASSRRGTTIYEQYF
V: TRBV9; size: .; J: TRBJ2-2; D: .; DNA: TGTGCCAGCAGCGTAGCGTCCGGGGAGCTGTTTTTT; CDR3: CASSVASGELFF
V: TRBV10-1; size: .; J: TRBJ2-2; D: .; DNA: TGCGCCAGCAGTGCCAAGGGGAACGGGGAGCTGTTTTTT; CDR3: CASSAKGNGELFF
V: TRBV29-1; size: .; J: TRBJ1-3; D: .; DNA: TGCAGCGGAAGACAGGACGCGGACACCATATATTTT; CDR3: CSGRQDADTIYF
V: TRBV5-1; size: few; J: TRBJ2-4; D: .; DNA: TGCGCCAGCAGCTTGCAGGGTTTCGACATTCAGTACTTC; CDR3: CASSLQGFDIQYF
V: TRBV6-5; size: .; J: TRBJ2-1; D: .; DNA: TGTGCCAGCAGTTACCCCGACAATGAGCAGTTCTTC; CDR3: CASSYPDNEQFF
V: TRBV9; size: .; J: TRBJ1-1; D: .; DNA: TGTGCCAGCAGCGTAGCTCTAGGTGGGAACACTGAAGCTTTCTTT; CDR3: CASSVALGGNTEAFF
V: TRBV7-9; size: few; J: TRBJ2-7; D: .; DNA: TGTGCCAGCAGCCCGCGCGAGGGGACATCCAACGAGCAGTACTTC; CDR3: CASSPREGTSNEQYF
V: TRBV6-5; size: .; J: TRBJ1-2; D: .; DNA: TGTGCCAGCCAGGACCCAAGAGGGAATGGCTACACCTTC; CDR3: CASQDPRGNGYTF
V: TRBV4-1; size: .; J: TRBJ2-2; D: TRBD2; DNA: TGCGCCAGCAGCCAAGTGACTAGCGCTGCCGGGGAGCTGTTTTTT; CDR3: CASSQVTSAAGELFF
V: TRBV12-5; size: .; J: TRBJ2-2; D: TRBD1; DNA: TGTGCTAGTGGTTTGCGGGTCAGGGGGCATGGCGGGGAGCTGTTTTTT; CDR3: CASGLRVRGHGGELFF